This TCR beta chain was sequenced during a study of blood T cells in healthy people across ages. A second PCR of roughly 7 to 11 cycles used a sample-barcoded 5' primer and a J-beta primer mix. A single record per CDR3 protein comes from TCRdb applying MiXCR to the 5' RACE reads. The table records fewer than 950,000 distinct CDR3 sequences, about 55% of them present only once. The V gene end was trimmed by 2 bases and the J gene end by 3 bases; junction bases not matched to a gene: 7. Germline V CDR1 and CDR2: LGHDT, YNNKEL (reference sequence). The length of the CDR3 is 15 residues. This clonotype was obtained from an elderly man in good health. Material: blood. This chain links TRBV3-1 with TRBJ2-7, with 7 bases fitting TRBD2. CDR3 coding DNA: TGTGCCAGCAGCCAACGTAGCGGGCGAAACTACGAGCAGTACTTC. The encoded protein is CASSQRSGRNYEQYF.